Presented here are 16 T cell receptor beta chains from one specimen sequenced in a study of human T cells and chemical hapten exposure. The time point was: patch test 3, about 24 weeks after DPC sensitization. Documented treatment: therapeutic diphenylcyclopropenone sensitization with weekly scalp DPC. TCRdb re-called the RACE reads through MiXCR, storing one row per CDR3 protein. The table shows over 65,000 distinct CDR3 sequences, with around 10% occurring only once. The source material was whole blood, sampled in connection with sensitization to the hapten diphenylcyclopropenone (DPC). The receptors originated from a woman aged 45-59 years with alopecia areata. Some clones in this sample may be carry-over from other donors' samples.

This clonotype has a handful of counts. As DNA, the CDR3 is TGCGCCAGCAGCCAGACTAGCACAGATACGCAGTATTTT. Amino acid sequence: CASSQTSTDTQYF. This chain connects TRBV4-1 to TRBJ2-3, with unresolved D. The CDR3 runs to 13 residues. Trimming removed 3 bases at V and 0 bases at J, with 4 bases between. Germline V lookup: CDR1 MGHRA, CDR2 YSYEKL.

The chain uses TRBV3-1 and TRBJ2-1; no clear D. This CDR3 comprises 11 residues. Germline CDR1 is LGHDT and CDR2 is YNNKEL (reference sequence). Trimming took 8 bases from V and 7 from J, leaving 9 bases between them. As DNA, the CDR3 is TGTGCCAGCTCAGCCATAAATGAGCAGTTCTTC. Translation gives CASSAINEQFF.

This clonotype has a handful of counts. The chain joins TRBV7-3 to TRBJ2-1, with 7 bases identical to TRBD2. The CDR3 loop spans 19 amino acids. Germline V lookup: CDR1 SGHTA, CDR2 FQGTGA. J was trimmed by 4 bases and V by 2 bases; bases with no gene match: 17. This CDR3 is CASSLRPYTASGQYNEQFF. The CDR3 DNA sequence: TGTGCCAGCAGCTTACGCCCCTATACTGCTAGCGGCCAGTACAATGAGCAGTTCTTC. Full variable domain (outside the CDR3, taken from reference TRBV7-3 and TRBJ2-1): GAGVSQTPSNKVTEKGKYVELRCDPISGHTALYWYRQSLGQGPEFLIYFQGTGAADDSGLPNDRFFAVRPEGSVSTLKIQRTERGDSAVYLCASSLRPYTASGQYNEQFFGPGTRLTVL.

This clonotype turned up a few times. This chain links TRBV12-3 or TRBV12-4 with TRBJ2-5, with D unclear. The CDR3 has 15 residues. V was shortened by 6 bases and J by 1 base, with 15 bases between the two germline ends. The CDR3 region is CASRSTYRSQETQYF. DNA for the CDR3: TGTGCCAGCAGATCCACTTACAGATCCCAAGAGACCCAGTACTTC.

This sequence joins TRBV10-3 and TRBJ1-2, with D possibly TRBD1 on 5 matching bases. The CDR3 is 14 amino acids. The germline V gene has CDR1 ENHRY and CDR2 SYGVKD. The V end lost 3 bases, the J end lost 2 bases, and 10 bases lay between the germline ends. The CDR3 DNA is TGTGCCATCAGTGAAAGGAGGGGCAACTATGGCTACACCTTC. Its protein is CAISERRGNYGYTF.

In this sample, this clonotype turned up many times. The chain uses TRBV19 and TRBJ1-5; D is unclear. Germline V gene lookup returns CDR1 LNHDA and CDR2 SQIVND (reference sequence). This CDR3 is built from 15 residues. With 6 bases removed from V and 0 bases from J, the gap between germline ends came to 12 bases. CDR3: CASSFDGYSNQPQHF. The CDR3 DNA reads as TGTGCCAGTAGCTTCGACGGTTATAGCAATCAGCCCCAGCATTTT.

The gene calls are TRBV7-9 and TRBJ1-1; TRBD1 matches at 7 bases. J gave up 10 bases and V 1 base, and 0 bases lay outside the gene matches. CDR3 size: 11 residues. Germline loops: CDR1 SEHNR, CDR2 FQNEAQ (reference sequence). CDR3 loop: CASSLDRGAFF. As DNA, the CDR3 is TGTGCCAGCAGCTTAGACAGGGGAGCTTTCTTT.

The rearrangement links TRBV7-6 to TRBJ2-7; no clear D gene. Germline lookup yields CDR1 SGHVS and CDR2 FNYEAQ. V lost 0 bases and J lost 4, with 13 bases in between. The CDR3 totals 15 residues. The CDR3 DNA sequence: TGTGCCAGCAGCTTAGCGAACCCTCCAGAGTACGAGCAGTACTTC. Its translation is CASSLANPPEYEQYF.

This clonotype has a handful of counts. The gene calls are TRBV7-2 and TRBJ1-1, with a weak D call TRBD1 (5 bases). Germline assignment: CDR1 SGHTA and CDR2 FQGNSA. This CDR3 is built from 12 residues. The CDR3 sequence is CAGAGDYTEAFF. CDR3 coding DNA: TGTGCAGGGGCGGGGGACTACACTGAAGCTTTCTTT.

This clonotype turned up a few times. The chain uses TRBV27 and TRBJ2-5; TRBD1 matches 8 bases. With V trimmed by 4 bases and J by 5 bases, 3 bases remained unmatched. The CDR3 runs 13 residues. Germline CDR1 and CDR2: MNHEY and SMNVEV (reference sequence). The CDR3 coding sequence is TGTGCCAGCAGTTCATACAGGGGGGAGACCCAGTACTTC. Translated, it gives CASSSYRGETQYF.

This clonotype has a count of ten or more. V and J are TRBV3-1 and TRBJ2-7; weak D call: TRBD1 (5 bases). The CDR3 spans 14 residues. Germline CDR1 reads LGHDT; CDR2 reads YNNKEL (reference sequence). Trimming cost V 0 bases and J 6 bases, with 12 bases left between them. The CDR3: CASSQDYQGGEQYF. As DNA, the CDR3 is TGTGCCAGCAGCCAAGATTACCAGGGTGGCGAGCAGTACTTC.

The V call is TRBV11-2, the J call TRBJ2-7; D remains ambiguous. The CDR3 contains 13 residues. V was trimmed by 5 bases and J by 2 bases, leaving 10 bases between them. Germline V gives CDR1 SGHAT, CDR2 FQNNGV. The CDR3 region has the DNA TGTGCCAGCAGCCCACTGATTACCTACGAGCAGTACTTC. Translating it yields CASSPLITYEQYF.

This clonotype was detected many times. The gene calls are TRBV6-5 and TRBJ2-3, with D perhaps TRBD2 (6 bases). The germline gives CDR1 MNHEY, CDR2 SVGAGI. This CDR3 spans 17 amino acids. V was cut by 0 bases and J by 1 base, with 14 bases left in between. CDR3 amino acids: CASSYSMAGYGTDTQYF. In DNA form, the CDR3 reads TGTGCCAGCAGTTACTCGATGGCGGGGTATGGCACAGATACGCAGTATTTT.

This clonotype was seen at least ten times. The chain employs TRBV12-3 or TRBV12-4 and TRBJ1-6; D remains unclear. The CDR3 contains 14 residues. Trimming left V 5 bases short and J 6 bases short, with 11 bases between. In DNA, the CDR3 is TGTGCCAGCAGTATCACCGGGCTTAATTCACCCCTCCACTTT. It encodes CASSITGLNSPLHF.

This clonotype showed up many times. This chain uses TRBV7-6 with TRBJ2-3, with 9 bases that match TRBD2. The ends lost 5 bases at V and 7 bases at J; junction bases unmatched: 4. Germline CDR1 SGHVS, CDR2 FNYEAQ. The CDR3 totals 13 residues. In nucleotides, the CDR3 is TGTGCCAGCAGCGCTGGGACTAGCAATACGCAGTATTTT. Translating gives CASSAGTSNTQYF.

This clonotype was recorded a few times. This rearrangement joins TRBV3-1 to TRBJ1-4; D not resolved. This CDR3 spans 15 amino acids. From germline, CDR1 is LGHDT and CDR2 YNNKEL (reference sequence). The V and J ends lost 3 bases and 7 bases respectively, with 15 bases between them. The DNA for the CDR3 is TGTGCCAGCAGCCAGCGGGCCCCCGGCAGTGAAAAACTGTTTTTT. Amino acids: CASSQRAPGSEKLFF.